This T cell receptor (beta chain) was identified in a study of CD8 T cells in Susac syndrome. At the level of the study: Blood was drawn from Susac syndrome patients while they were therapy-naive, on corticosteroids, or on intravenous immunoglobulin alone.

Germline-derived CDR1 and CDR2 are MNHEY and SVGEGT. Trimming stripped 6 bases from V and 3 bases from J, with 17 bases between. The CDR3 is 15 amino acids. RNA was extracted with the RNeasy kit, and a quantity of 0.5 to 1 ug was reverse transcribed using random hexamers. One entry per CDR3 protein, called by TCRdb with MiXCR from the immunoSEQ multiplex PCR reads. This repertoire shows 95,000 to 150,000 distinct CDR3 sequences, about 93% found once; its top ten account for 0.28%. The sequence came from a human donor with Susac syndrome. The rearrangement links TRBV6-2 or TRBV6-3 to TRBJ2-5; TRBD2 might be the D (5 bases). The sequenced sample was CD8+ T cells from PBMCs. In DNA, the CDR3 is TGTGCCAGCAGCCGTAGACAACCGGGGAAAGAGACCCAGTACTTC. Its protein product is CASSRRQPGKETQYF.